A single sample gave rise to the 11 T cell receptor beta chains below, sequenced in a study of T cells expressing NK-cell markers. TCRdb re-called the 5' RACE reads and catalogs CDR3 proteins one per entry, DNA excluded. The sample table sets out some 150,000 distinct CDR3 sequences. Sequenced sample: blood T cells: a sorted CD56 or NKG2C T cell subset, CD4+ or CD8+ T cells, or bulk PBMC T cells (not recorded which). These receptor sequences come from a man between 18 and 29 years old in good health.

The chain couples TRBV24-1 to TRBJ2-2. Germline CDR1 is KGHDR and CDR2 is SFDVKD. The length of the CDR3 is 13 residues. The CDR3 sequence is CATSDHNTGELFF.

The V and J genes are TRBV6-5 and TRBJ2-1; TCRdb indicates TRBD1, and absent DNA this call remains unverified. The CDR3 consists of 12 residues. Germline lookup yields CDR1 MNHEY and CDR2 SVGAGI. CDR3 loop: CASSNPGHPGFF.

The CDR3 sequence is CSVEELGTNTGELFF. J is TRBJ2-2 and V is TRBV29-1. The CDR3 contains 15 residues. Germline lookup yields CDR1 SQVTM and CDR2 ANQGSEA.

The genes are TRBV5-5 and TRBJ2-3; TCRdb names TRBD2, which stays unverified in the absence of DNA. This CDR3 spans 17 amino acids. Germline V gene lookup returns CDR1 SGHKS and CDR2 YYEKEE (reference sequence). The CDR3 loop is CASSLATGPSSTDTQYF.

This chain connects TRBV19 to TRBJ2-5; the D call of TRBD1 rests on TCRdb alone, since no DNA is present to check it. This CDR3 contains 13 residues. The germline gives CDR1 LNHDA, CDR2 SQIVND (reference sequence). The chain's CDR3 is CASSLQGQETQYF.

This sequence joins TRBV20-1 and TRBJ2-1. This CDR3 comprises 13 residues. Germline CDR1 is DFQATT and CDR2 is SNEGSKA (reference sequence). Here the CDR3 reads CSADGESHNEQFF.

The gene calls are TRBV30 and TRBJ2-2; with no DNA, the TCRdb D assignment of TRBD2 cannot be verified. Germline V lookup: CDR1 GTSNPN, CDR2 SVGIG (reference sequence). There are 20 residues in the CDR3. CDR3 region: CAWSALSRSSGPPNTGELFF.

The rearrangement uses TRBV30 and TRBJ1-1; TCRdb's assignment of TRBD1 cannot be checked, as there is no DNA. Per the germline V gene, CDR1 is GTSNPN and CDR2 is SVGIG (reference sequence). The length of the CDR3 is 15 residues. CDR3 residues: CAWIPDPGGNTEAFF.

The chain joins TRBV19 to TRBJ1-1; TCRdb's D call, TRBD1, is unchecked because there is no DNA. Germline V gene data show CDR1 as LNHDA and CDR2 as SQIVND (reference sequence). The CDR3 length is 13 residues. The CDR3 here is CASSWDGWAEAFF.

The rearrangement links TRBV5-1 to TRBJ2-1; TCRdb's D gene call, TRBD1, goes unchecked for lack of DNA. CDR3 size: 14 residues. CDR1 SGHRS and CDR2 YFSETQ come from the germline V gene. CDR3 loop: CASQYRGFNNEQFF. Full variable domain (rest looked up from reference TRBV5-1 and TRBJ2-1): KAGVTQTPRYLIKTRGQQVTLSCSPISGHRSVSWYQQTPGQGLQFLFEYFSETQRNKGNFPGRFSGRQFSNSRSEMNVSTLELGDSALYLCASQYRGFNNEQFFGPGTRLTVL.

The chain couples TRBV7-9 to TRBJ2-3; checking the TCRdb D call of TRBD2 is not possible without DNA. This CDR3 comprises 15 residues. The V gene's germline CDR1 is SEHNR and CDR2 FQNEAQ (reference sequence). The CDR3: CASSSRPTGTDTQYF.